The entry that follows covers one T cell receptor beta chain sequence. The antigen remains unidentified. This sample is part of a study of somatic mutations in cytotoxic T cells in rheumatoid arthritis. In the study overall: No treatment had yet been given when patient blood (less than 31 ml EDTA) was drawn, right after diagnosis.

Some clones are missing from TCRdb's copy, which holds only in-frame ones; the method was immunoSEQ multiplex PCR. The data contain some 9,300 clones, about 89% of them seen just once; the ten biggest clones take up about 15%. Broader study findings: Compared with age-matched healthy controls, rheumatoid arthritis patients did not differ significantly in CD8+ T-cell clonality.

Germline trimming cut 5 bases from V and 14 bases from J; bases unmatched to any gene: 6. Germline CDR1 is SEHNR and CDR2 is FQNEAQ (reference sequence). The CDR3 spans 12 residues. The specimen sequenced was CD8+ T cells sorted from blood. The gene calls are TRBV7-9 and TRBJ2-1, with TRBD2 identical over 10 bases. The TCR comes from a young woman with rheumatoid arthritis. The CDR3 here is CASSPNLAGEFF. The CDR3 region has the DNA TGTGCCAGCAGCCCCAACCTAGCGGGAGAGTTCTTC.